Below, one T cell receptor beta chain is given with its context. Its antigen is as yet unknown. The junction departs from germline at one end; a sequencing error may be responsible. The sample belongs to a study of cytomegalovirus exposure and HLA in healthy donors. Regarding the study as a whole: The study put some 160 TCR beta chains on its list as cytomegalovirus-associated. Across HLA loci, a later analysis found differing TCR association rates, with DRB1 most and HLA-C fewest. Rare TCR sequences dominated, though some public TCRs recurred in many donors.

13 Jbeta primers and 60 Vbeta primers were used for the PCR. TCRdb's copy holds only in-frame clones and misses some; the assay was immunoSEQ multiplex PCR. The sample consists of some 250,000 clones, about 81% of them appearing once. The germline CDR1 and CDR2 sequences are SEHNR and FQNEAQ (reference sequence). CDR3 length equals 14 residues. Sequenced sample: PBMCs. V gene TRBV7-9 combines with J gene TRBJ2-1; the D gene is possibly TRBD1 (6 bases). The clonotype comes from a woman aged 40 to 49 in good health and CMV-seropositive. CDR3 DNA sequence: TGTTCCAGCAGCTCAAGGGACATCTACAATGAGCAGTTCTTC. Protein sequence: CSSSSRDIYNEQFF.